A selection of T cell receptor beta chains follows, all from one sample in a study of blood T cell repertoires in COVID-19. TCRdb keeps only in-frame clones here, not all; method: immunoSEQ multiplex PCR. The sample has 150,000 to 200,000 clones; more than 75% are singletons. Sequenced input: peripheral blood. These TCRs come from a human donor in a cohort sampled during active COVID-19. Both conserved end residues are trimmed from each CDR3. For some rows the clone size is stated as once, few or many, or as a class when expanded; others skip it.

V,J,size,CDR3
TRBV3-1/TRBV3-2,TRBJ2-5,few,ASSVASDSEETQY
TRBV25-1,TRBJ2-6,-,ASSESQGRSGANVLT
TRBV5-5,TRBJ2-5,once,ASSLLGPQETQY
TRBV3-1/TRBV3-2,TRBJ1-2,-,ASSQAAVTGNYGYT
TRBV24-1,TRBJ2-3,once,ATGAANTDTQY
TRBV6-5,TRBJ2-1,-,ASSYSGQKQF
TRBV7-9,TRBJ2-1,-,ASSLDSYNEQF
TRBV15,TRBJ1-5,-,ATSRDPGDNQPQH
TRBV7-9,TRBJ2-6,-,ASSLGSTGANVLT
TRBV7-2,TRBJ2-7,-,ASSLGQGFSYEQY
TRBV10-3,TRBJ1-5,-,AISVGQGNQPQH
TRBV25-1,TRBJ1-2,few,ASADRGGNYGYT
TRBV28,TRBJ1-1,-,ASSLNGGTEAF
TRBV19,TRBJ1-3,once,ASRPGQANVDSGNTIY
TRBV6-5,TRBJ2-3,-,ASSQRTGLTDTQY
TRBV6-6,TRBJ1-3,-,ASSYSGAGENTIY
TRBV6-6,TRBJ1-3,-,ASSVGDRSSGNTIY
TRBV10-1,TRBJ1-4,-,ASRGGPNEKLF
TRBV19,TRBJ2-7,-,ASSIMQGGPYEQY
TRBV6-5,TRBJ1-1,-,ASSNGQNTEAF
TRBV7-2,TRBJ2-3,-,ASSLSGGGSTQY
TRBV6-5,TRBJ1-6,few,ASSYSGGQGYSPLH
TRBV28,TRBJ2-3,-,ASSPFGDRGDTQY
TRBV5-1,TRBJ2-7,-,ASSPTSGGSYEQY
TRBV29-1,TRBJ2-3,-,SVADDSFSTDTQY
TRBV7-2,TRBJ2-7,-,ASSFRAGGNYEQY
TRBV10-2,TRBJ2-3,-,ASKIDRGRKDTQY
TRBV6-5,TRBJ2-7,-,ASSETSGRAYEQY
TRBV15,TRBJ2-7,-,ATSPLQGGPYEQY
TRBV19,TRBJ1-4,-,ASSMRGKAEKLF
TRBV4-1,TRBJ1-4,-,ASSPPGQGGEKLF
TRBV25-1,TRBJ2-5,-,ASSEDTRDSQETQY
TRBV6-5,TRBJ2-1,-,ASSSPGLADEQF
TRBV7-2,TRBJ1-1,-,ASSYGLKNTEAF
TRBV4-1,TRBJ2-7,-,ASSRENSGGATLYEQY
TRBV7-8,TRBJ2-7,-,ASSLTRGESYEQY
TRBV19,TRBJ1-6,few,ASSVQGYNSPLH
TRBV13,TRBJ2-3,-,ASARLRGREEVDTQY
TRBV9,TRBJ2-5,-,ASSVAGLAGFQETQY
TRBV19,TRBJ2-1,-,ASREAGGYNEQF
TRBV29-1,TRBJ2-3,-,SADRAGDTQY
TRBV9,TRBJ1-3,-,ASSPHYISGNTIY
TRBV11-2,TRBJ2-5,-,ASSLNTGVRETQY
TRBV6-6,TRBJ2-5,once,ATREQGAQETQY
TRBV14,TRBJ2-1,-,ASRAGTSGRAAYNEQF
TRBV11-2,TRBJ1-3,-,ASSLTGGIDTIY
TRBV19,TRBJ1-6,-,ASSVAGASSPLH
TRBV5-4,TRBJ2-5,-,ASSLVAGTGVETQY
TRBV13,TRBJ2-7,-,ASSGGTAYEQY
TRBV18,TRBJ1-1,-,ASSPINTEAF
TRBV5-6,TRBJ1-2,-,ASSFGSRTLGYGYT
TRBV20-1,TRBJ1-1,-,SASSGTGVTEAF
TRBV20-1,TRBJ2-7,-,SASHSGGDYEQY
TRBV29-1,TRBJ2-1,-,STTTSGYNEQF
TRBV28,TRBJ2-7,-,ASSRGFIYEQY
TRBV5-4,TRBJ2-7,-,ASSYYSYEQY
TRBV7-2,TRBJ1-1,once,ASSFGDGVGTEAF
TRBV28,TRBJ2-3,-,ASSLSSGSTDTQY
TRBV6-6,TRBJ1-1,-,ASSSRQGVNTEAF
TRBV7-2,TRBJ2-3,-,ASSRTSGSSTDTQY